A selection of T cell receptor beta chains follows, all from one sample in a study of blood T cells in healthy people across ages. MiXCR was run by TCRdb on the 5' RACE reads, yielding one entry per CDR3 protein. Found here are approximately 1,000,000 distinct CDR3 sequences, 45% of them singletons; the top ten hold about 20%. Sequenced input: blood. These receptors were obtained from a woman in her fifties or sixties in good health. Each CDR3 is given with its conserved first and last residue. The D gene is left open where the match is weak. Clone size is stated in some rows and not others, as once, few, many or a class when expanded.

clone size,CDR3 length,D gene,V gene,J gene,CDR3 protein,CDR3 DNA
many,15,-,TRBV27,TRBJ2-7,CASSLLTHQGYEQYF,TGTGCCAGCAGTTTATTAACCCACCAGGGGTACGAGCAGTACTTC
-,15,-,TRBV11-2,TRBJ1-2,CASSLDRFRDYGYTF,TGTGCCAGCAGCTTAGATCGGTTTCGGGACTATGGCTACACCTTC
few,14,-,TRBV11-2,TRBJ2-7,CASSHPGVSYEQYF,TGTGCCAGCAGCCATCCGGGAGTTTCCTACGAGCAGTACTTC
-,20,TRBD2,TRBV12-3/TRBV12-4,TRBJ2-1,CASSIHRRTSGRLGYNEQFF,TGTGCCAGCAGTATTCACAGAAGGACTAGCGGGAGGCTTGGGTACAATGAGCAGTTCTTC
-,16,-,TRBV2,TRBJ2-7,CASSEARRNSYNEQYF,TGTGCCAGCAGTGAAGCGCGCCGGAACTCCTACAATGAGCAGTACTTC
-,14,-,TRBV7-9,TRBJ2-2,CASSLNRVTGELFF,TGTGCCAGCAGCTTAAACAGGGTAACCGGGGAGCTGTTTTTT
-,16,-,TRBV27,TRBJ1-6,CASSNRPSSYNSPLHF,TGTGCCAGCAGTAACCGACCGAGCTCCTATAATTCACCCCTCCACTTT
-,13,-,TRBV29-1,TRBJ1-2,CSVPGPGEGGYTF,TGCAGCGTGCCAGGACCGGGGGAGGGTGGCTACACCTTC
few,12,-,TRBV7-9,TRBJ2-7,CASTSISYEQYF,TGTGCCAGCACTAGTATCTCCTACGAGCAGTACTTC
-,15,-,TRBV7-2,TRBJ2-1,CASSPLPSSYNEQFF,TGTGCCAGCAGCCCTCTTCCTAGCTCCTACAATGAGCAGTTCTTC
-,16,-,TRBV21-1,TRBJ2-1,CASSKRYVVKYNEQFF,TGTGCCAGCAGCAAACGATACGTTGTAAAGTACAATGAGCAGTTCTTC
-,13,-,TRBV7-8,TRBJ2-7,CASTWRSGYEQYF,TGTGCCAGCACCTGGAGGTCGGGCTACGAGCAGTACTTC
few,15,-,TRBV11-2,TRBJ2-1,CASSPPAAGSNEQFF,TGTGCCAGCAGCCCCCCTGCAGCGGGTTCAAATGAGCAGTTCTTC
-,14,TRBD2,TRBV24-1,TRBJ2-1,CATSVSGGRNEQFF,TGTGCCACCAGTGTTTCGGGAGGGAGGAATGAGCAGTTCTTC
few,13,-,TRBV29-1,TRBJ1-1,CSPEIRGSTEAFF,TGCAGCCCGGAAATAAGGGGAAGCACTGAAGCTTTCTTT
few,17,-,TRBV21-1,TRBJ2-5,CASSNHKTTGSEETQYF,TGTGCCAGCAGCAACCACAAAACGACAGGGTCAGAAGAGACCCAGTACTTC
few,14,-,TRBV5-1,TRBJ2-7,CASSGQGTAYEQYF,TGCGCCAGCAGCGGCCAAGGGACGGCTTACGAGCAGTACTTC
-,14,-,TRBV20-1,TRBJ2-3,CSARVIGSTDTQYF,TGCAGTGCTAGAGTTATCGGTAGCACAGATACGCAGTATTTT
few,16,TRBD2,TRBV7-2,TRBJ2-3,CASSTAGQFSGDTQYF,TGTGCCAGCAGCACCGCGGGGCAGTTTAGCGGGGATACGCAGTATTTT
few,16,TRBD2,TRBV27,TRBJ2-7,CASSQTWIAGSYEQYF,TGTGCCAGCAGCCAAACCTGGATAGCGGGTTCCTACGAGCAGTACTTC
-,14,-,TRBV10-3,TRBJ2-3,CAISVDRFTDTQYF,TGTGCCATCAGTGTCGACAGGTTCACAGATACGCAGTATTTT
-,14,TRBD2,TRBV20-1,TRBJ2-1,CSAGTSGSRNEQFF,TGCAGTGCCGGGACTAGCGGGAGCAGAAATGAGCAGTTCTTC
-,14,TRBD2,TRBV7-2,TRBJ2-7,CASSSASGSYEQYF,TGTGCCAGCAGCTCCGCTAGCGGGAGTTACGAGCAGTACTTC
-,14,-,TRBV29-1,TRBJ2-6,CSVEEATGANVLTF,TGCAGCGTTGAAGAGGCAACTGGGGCCAACGTCCTGACTTTC
few,15,-,TRBV29-1,TRBJ2-1,CSVERPDRSYNEQFF,TGCAGCGTTGAACGGCCAGATCGCTCCTACAATGAGCAGTTCTTC
few,14,-,TRBV12-3/TRBV12-4,TRBJ2-1,CASSFLTPKDEQFF,TGTGCCAGCAGTTTCCTTACTCCGAAAGATGAGCAGTTCTTC
-,13,-,TRBV29-1,TRBJ2-5,CSVESGVGETQYF,TGCAGCGTTGAATCTGGGGTGGGCGAGACCCAGTACTTC
few,13,-,TRBV29-1,TRBJ1-6,CSAKRGIDSPLHF,TGCAGCGCCAAAAGGGGGATCGATTCACCCCTCCACTTT
few,17,TRBD2,TRBV28,TRBJ2-3,CASSSPGLAGAGDTQYF,TGTGCCAGCAGTTCCCCGGGACTAGCGGGAGCGGGAGATACGCAGTATTTT
many,14,-,TRBV5-1,TRBJ2-7,CASSLAVGTYEQYF,TGTGCCAGCAGCTTAGCGGTAGGGACCTACGAGCAGTACTTC
few,14,-,TRBV12-3/TRBV12-4,TRBJ1-5,CASSFFSFNQPQHF,TGTGCCAGCAGTTTCTTCTCGTTCAATCAGCCCCAGCATTTT
many,14,TRBD1,TRBV5-1,TRBJ1-2,CASSAGTGSSGYTF,TGCGCCAGCAGCGCCGGGACAGGCTCTAGTGGCTACACCTTC
many,14,-,TRBV5-1,TRBJ2-5,CASSRKTGQETQYF,TGCGCCAGCAGCCGTAAGACAGGCCAAGAGACCCAGTACTTC
-,15,TRBD1,TRBV27,TRBJ2-1,CASCYSGTGSNEQFF,TGTGCCAGCTGCTATTCCGGGACAGGGTCCAATGAGCAGTTCTTC
-,16,-,TRBV20-1,TRBJ2-7,CSASRGTLANSYEQYF,TGCAGTGCCTCCCGTGGTACGCTGGCGAATTCCTACGAGCAGTACTTC
-,13,-,TRBV9,TRBJ2-7,CASSRYLVSEQYF,TGTGCCAGCAGCCGATATTTGGTCTCCGAGCAGTACTTC
-,13,-,TRBV5-1,TRBJ2-7,CASSIDVPSEQYF,TGCGCCAGCAGCATAGATGTTCCCAGCGAGCAGTACTTC
-,16,TRBD2,TRBV11-2,TRBJ2-1,CASSLVGGTSRNEQFF,TGTGCCAGCAGCTTAGTAGGGGGGACTAGTAGGAATGAGCAGTTCTTC
many,18,TRBD2,TRBV6-1,TRBJ2-5,CASSGGAGKGLHQETQYF,TGTGCCAGCAGTGGGGGAGCGGGGAAGGGGCTCCACCAAGAGACCCAGTACTTC
once,14,TRBD1,TRBV2,TRBJ2-7,CASSARTGYSEQYF,TGTGCCAGCAGTGCTAGGACAGGGTACTCCGAGCAGTACTTC
few,16,TRBD2,TRBV20-1,TRBJ2-7,CSAIGLAGANYNEQYF,TGCAGTGCTATAGGGCTAGCGGGAGCTAACTACAATGAGCAGTACTTC
-,16,-,TRBV20-1,TRBJ1-4,CSARGFRGTTNEKLFF,TGCAGTGCTAGGGGCTTCCGGGGGACGACTAATGAAAAACTGTTTTTT
-,15,-,TRBV10-3,TRBJ2-3,CAISQTGLGTDTQYF,TGTGCCATCTCCCAGACAGGTCTAGGGACAGATACGCAGTATTTT
few,15,TRBD2,TRBV27,TRBJ2-7,CARGLAGTLSYEQYF,TGTGCCAGAGGACTAGCGGGAACGCTCTCCTACGAGCAGTACTTC
-,15,-,TRBV28,TRBJ1-3,CASSFGLDSGNTIYF,TGTGCCAGCAGTTTCGGACTGGACTCTGGAAACACCATATATTTT
many,14,TRBD1,TRBV5-1,TRBJ2-7,CASSGTGGAYEQYF,TGCGCCAGCAGTGGGACAGGGGGTGCCTACGAGCAGTACTTC
few,14,-,TRBV13,TRBJ2-4,CASSLNRDLYEQYF,TGTGCCAGCAGCTTGAACAGGGACCTCTACGAACAGTACTTC
few,14,TRBD2,TRBV20-1,TRBJ2-1,CSAFGLAGSNEQFF,TGCAGTGCCTTTGGACTAGCGGGTAGCAATGAGCAGTTCTTC